The clone carrying this TCR beta chain has at least ten counts. Trimming cost V 6 bases and J 0 bases, with 15 bases left between them. This CDR3 has 15 amino acids. RNA transcripts gave rise to amplified TCR beta CDR3 regions. The primer set for the first-round RT-PCR of the TCR CDR3 was HTBI. TCRdb reprocessed the multiplex PCR reads with MiXCR, giving one entry per CDR3 protein. The table includes under 650,000 distinct CDR3 sequences, roughly 17% detected once. The sample comes from a study of T cells in Graves' hyperthyroidism and ophthalmopathy. The sequence derives from a woman aged 25 to 39 with Graves' hyperthyroidism. What was sequenced was blood. The V call is TRBV12-3 or TRBV12-4, the J call TRBJ2-7; D is undetermined. The CDR3 spells CASSQPLGSSYEQYF. The CDR3 DNA reads as TGTGCCAGCAGCCAACCCTTGGGTAGCTCCTACGAGCAGTACTTC.